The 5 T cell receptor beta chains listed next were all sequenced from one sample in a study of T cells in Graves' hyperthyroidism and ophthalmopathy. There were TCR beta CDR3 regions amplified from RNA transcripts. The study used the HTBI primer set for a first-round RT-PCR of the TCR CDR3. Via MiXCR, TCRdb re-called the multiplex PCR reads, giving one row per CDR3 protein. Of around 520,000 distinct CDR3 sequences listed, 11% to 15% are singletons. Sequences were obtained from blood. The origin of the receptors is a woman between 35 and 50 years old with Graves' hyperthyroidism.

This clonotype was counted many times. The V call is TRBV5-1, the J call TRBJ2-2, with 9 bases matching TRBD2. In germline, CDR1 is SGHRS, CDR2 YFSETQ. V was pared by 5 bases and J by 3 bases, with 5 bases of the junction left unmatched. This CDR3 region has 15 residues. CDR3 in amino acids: CASRISGSDTGELFF. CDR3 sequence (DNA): TGCGCCAGCAGAATTAGCGGGAGTGACACCGGGGAGCTGTTTTTT.

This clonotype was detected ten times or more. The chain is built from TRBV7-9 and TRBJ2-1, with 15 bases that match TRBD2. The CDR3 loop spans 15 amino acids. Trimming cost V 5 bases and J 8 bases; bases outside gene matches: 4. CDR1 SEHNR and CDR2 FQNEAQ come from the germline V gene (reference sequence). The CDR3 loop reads CASSGTSGRLDEQFF. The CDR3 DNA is TGTGCCAGCAGCGGGACTAGCGGGAGGTTAGATGAGCAGTTCTTC.

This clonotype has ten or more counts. DNA of the CDR3: TGTGCCAGCAGACGTAAGACTAGCGGGATTGGGACTAGCACAGATACGCAGTATTTT. Its translation: CASRRKTSGIGTSTDTQYF. The chain combines TRBV2 with TRBJ2-3; 11 bases are shared with TRBD2. Germline CDR1 reads SNHLY; CDR2 reads FYNNEI. The V and J ends lost 6 bases and 0 bases, in that order; junction bases with no gene match: 14. CDR3 length equals 19 residues.

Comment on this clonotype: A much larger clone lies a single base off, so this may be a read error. The CDR3 protein is CSARFSPGAEGQGIADTQYF. CDR3 bases: TGCAGTGCTAGATTTAGTCCCGGAGCGGAAGGGCAGGGAATAGCAGATACGCAGTATTTT. The J gene is TRBJ2-3, the V gene TRBV20-1; D may match TRBD1 or TRBD2 (5 bases each). The germline V and J ends were trimmed by 2 bases and 4 bases, with 31 bases remaining between them. The CDR3 has 20 amino acids. Germline V lookup: CDR1 DFQATT, CDR2 SNEGSKA (reference sequence).

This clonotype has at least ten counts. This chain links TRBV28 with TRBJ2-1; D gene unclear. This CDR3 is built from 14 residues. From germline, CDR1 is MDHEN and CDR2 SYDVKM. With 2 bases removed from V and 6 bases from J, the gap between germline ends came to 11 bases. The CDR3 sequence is CASSLRLTGNEQFF. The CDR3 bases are TGTGCCAGCAGTTTAAGGCTTACGGGCAATGAGCAGTTCTTC.